This record covers a single TCR beta chain. No antigen is known for it. This sample was included in a study of T cell responses to AZD1222 COVID-19 vaccine. Overall study findings and caveats: Repertoire sampling was restricted to post-peak T cell response timepoints.

V lost 5 bases, J lost 5 bases, and 8 bases lay in between. Germline CDR1 is SGHTA and CDR2 is FQGNSA. The CDR3 extends over 12 amino acids. TCRdb's copy holds only in-frame clones and misses some; the assay was immunoSEQ multiplex PCR. The sample includes around 150,000 clones, roughly 90% of them seen just once. The sequence was obtained from an adult in good health. The sample in question was peripheral blood, obtained on day 0 of AZD1222 vaccination. The rearrangement joins TRBV7-2 to TRBJ2-3; D is possibly TRBD1 (5 bases). The CDR3 here is CASSGAVDTQYF. The CDR3 DNA reads as TGTGCCAGCAGCGGGGCCGTAGATACGCAGTATTTT. The entire variable domain, with the rest obtained from reference TRBV7-2 and TRBJ2-3, is as follows: GAGVSQSPSNKVTEKGKDVELRCDPISGHTALYWYRQSLGQGLEFLIYFQGNSAPDKSGLPSDRFSAERTGGSVSTLTIQRTQQEDSAVYLCASSGAVDTQYFGPGTRLTVL.